The T cell receptor beta chain described here comes from a study of T cells after posttransplantation cyclophosphamide. General observations from the study: TRB overlap between skin or GI tissue T cells and blood was limited. TRB clonality was highly associated with recipient CMV seropositivity and reactivation. Later post-transplant blood repertoires were often dominated by donor CD8+ memory clones.

Busulfan-fludarabine conditioning, marrow transplant, and cyclophosphamide on days +3 and +4 were administered. Turning to this clone: Its antigen is unknown.

Clones were sequenced by immunoSEQ multiplex PCR, and TCRdb holds only the in-frame ones, with some missing. The sample records about 7,600 clones, roughly four fifths being singletons. The CDR3 covers 15 residues. CDR1 and CDR2 (germline): SGHAT, FQNNGV. V lost 4 bases, J lost 0 bases, and 10 bases lay in between. The sequencing here drew on CD4+ T cells sorted from blood, taken more than 950 days after allogeneic stem cell transplant with posttransplant cyclophosphamide. The chain has TRBV11-2 and TRBJ1-3; D is ambiguous. This sequence was found in a female patient in her 40s who received an allogeneic stem cell transplant from a related donor, was CMV-positive, and had no GVHD. T cells may partly derive from the graft donor. CDR3 coding DNA: TGTGCCAGCAGCTCAAGCGTACTCTCTGGAAACACCATATATTTT. This encodes CASSSSVLSGNTIYF. The full variable domain, rest sourced from reference TRBV11-2 and TRBJ1-3, is EAGVAQSPRYKIIEKRQSVAFWCNPISGHATLYWYQQILGQGPKLLIQFQNNGVVDDSQLPKDRFSAERLKGVDSTLKIQPAKLEDSAVYLCASSSSVLSGNTIYFGEGSWLTVV.